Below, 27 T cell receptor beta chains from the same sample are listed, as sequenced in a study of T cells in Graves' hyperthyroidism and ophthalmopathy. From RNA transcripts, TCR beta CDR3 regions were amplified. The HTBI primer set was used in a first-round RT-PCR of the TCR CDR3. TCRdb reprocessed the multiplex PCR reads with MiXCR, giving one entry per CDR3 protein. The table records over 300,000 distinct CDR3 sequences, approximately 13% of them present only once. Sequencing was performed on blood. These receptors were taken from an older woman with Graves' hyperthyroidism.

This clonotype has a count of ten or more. The CDR3 coding sequence is TGTGCCAGCAGCCAAGATTACGGATATACGCAGTATTTT. Its translation is CASSQDYGYTQYF. The rearrangement joins TRBV3-1 to TRBJ2-3; D unclear. Trimming removed 0 bases from V and 7 bases from J, with 8 bases in between. Germline V gives CDR1 LGHDT, CDR2 YNNKEL (reference sequence). CDR3 length equals 13 residues.

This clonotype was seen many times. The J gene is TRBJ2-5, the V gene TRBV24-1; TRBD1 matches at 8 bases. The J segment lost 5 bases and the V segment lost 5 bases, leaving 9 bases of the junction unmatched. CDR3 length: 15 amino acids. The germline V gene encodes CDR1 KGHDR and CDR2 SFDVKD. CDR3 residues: CATSVGWTGRETQYF. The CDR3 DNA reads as TGTGCCACCAGTGTCGGGTGGACAGGGCGGGAGACCCAGTACTTC.

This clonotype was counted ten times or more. The CDR3 region has the DNA TGTGCCAGCAAGCGGACAGGGAACACTGAAGCTTTCTTT. Its translation is CASKRTGNTEAFF. The chain uses TRBV7-9 and TRBJ1-1, with TRBD1 matching over 7 bases. CDR3 length equals 13 residues. In germline, CDR1 is SEHNR, CDR2 FQNEAQ (reference sequence). With V trimmed by 7 bases and J by 1 base, 3 bases remained unmatched. The full variable domain, with the rest looked up from reference TRBV7-9 and TRBJ1-1, is DTGVSQNPRHKITKRGQNVTFRCDPISEHNRLYWYRQTLGQGPEFLTYFQNEAQLEKSRLLSDRFSAERPKGSFSTLEIQRTEQGDSAMYLCASKRTGNTEAFFGQGTRLTVV.

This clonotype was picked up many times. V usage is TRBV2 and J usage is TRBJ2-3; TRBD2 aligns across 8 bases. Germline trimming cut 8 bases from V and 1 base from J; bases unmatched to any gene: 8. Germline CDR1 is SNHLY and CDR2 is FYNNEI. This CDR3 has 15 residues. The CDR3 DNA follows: TGTGCCAGCGGACTGGAGGGACTAGGCACAGATACGCAGTATTTT. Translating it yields CASGLEGLGTDTQYF.

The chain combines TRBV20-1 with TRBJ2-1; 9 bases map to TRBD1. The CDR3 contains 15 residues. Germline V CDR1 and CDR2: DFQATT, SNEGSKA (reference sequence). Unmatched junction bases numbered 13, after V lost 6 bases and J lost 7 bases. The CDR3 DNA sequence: TGCAGTGCCATAGGGTACAGGGGGCTGGGGAATGAGCAGTTCTTC. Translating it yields CSAIGYRGLGNEQFF.

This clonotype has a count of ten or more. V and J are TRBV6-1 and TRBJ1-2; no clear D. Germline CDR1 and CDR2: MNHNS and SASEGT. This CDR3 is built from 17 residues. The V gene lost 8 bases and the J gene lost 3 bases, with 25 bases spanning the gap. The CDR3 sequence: CASHTTSLSTPHYGYTF. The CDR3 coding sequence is TGTGCCAGCCATACTACGTCTCTTTCCACACCTCACTATGGCTACACCTTC.

This chain's CDR3 is CASSPRPDRGAYEQYF. CDR3 coding DNA: TGTGCCAGCAGCCCACGCCCGGACAGGGGGGCCTACGAGCAGTACTTC. The rearrangement uses TRBV7-8 and TRBJ2-7; 10 positions agree with TRBD1. The germline gives CDR1 SGHVS, CDR2 FQNEAQ. V was pared by 5 bases and J by 2 bases, with 9 bases of the junction left unmatched. This CDR3 contains 16 residues.

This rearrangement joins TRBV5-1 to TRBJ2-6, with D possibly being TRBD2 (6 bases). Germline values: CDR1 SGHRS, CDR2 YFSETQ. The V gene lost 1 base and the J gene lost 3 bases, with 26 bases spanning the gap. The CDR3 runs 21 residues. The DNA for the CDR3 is TGCGCCAGCAGCTTGATTCCAAGGCGGGAAGGGATGATGAGTGGGGCCAACGTCCTGACTTTC. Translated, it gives CASSLIPRREGMMSGANVLTF.

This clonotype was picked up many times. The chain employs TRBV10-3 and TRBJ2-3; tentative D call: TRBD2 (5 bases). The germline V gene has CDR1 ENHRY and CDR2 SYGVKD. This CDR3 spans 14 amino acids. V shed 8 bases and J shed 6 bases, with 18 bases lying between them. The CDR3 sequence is CAIRLDSPLDTQYF. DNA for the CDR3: TGTGCCATCCGCTTGGACTCCCCCCTTGATACGCAGTATTTT.

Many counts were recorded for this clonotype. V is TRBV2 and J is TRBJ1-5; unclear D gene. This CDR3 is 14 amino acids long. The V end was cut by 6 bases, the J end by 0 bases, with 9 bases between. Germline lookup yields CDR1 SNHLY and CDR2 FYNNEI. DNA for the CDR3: TGTGCCAGCAGGATCCGGGGTAGCAATCAGCCCCAGCATTTT. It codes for CASRIRGSNQPQHF.

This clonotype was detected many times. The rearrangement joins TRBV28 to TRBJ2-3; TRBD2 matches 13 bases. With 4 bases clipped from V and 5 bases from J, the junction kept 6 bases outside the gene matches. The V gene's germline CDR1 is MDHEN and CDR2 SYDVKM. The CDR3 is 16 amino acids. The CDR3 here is CASSSGLAGRIDTQYF. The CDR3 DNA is TGTGCCAGCAGTTCGGGACTAGCGGGACGGATAGATACGCAGTATTTT.

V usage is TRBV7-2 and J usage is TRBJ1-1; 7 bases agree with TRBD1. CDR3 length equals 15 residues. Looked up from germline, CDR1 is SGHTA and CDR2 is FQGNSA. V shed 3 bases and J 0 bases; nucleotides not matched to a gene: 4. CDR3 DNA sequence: TGTGCCAGCAGCTTGATGACAGGGATGAACACTGAAGCTTTCTTT. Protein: CASSLMTGMNTEAFF.

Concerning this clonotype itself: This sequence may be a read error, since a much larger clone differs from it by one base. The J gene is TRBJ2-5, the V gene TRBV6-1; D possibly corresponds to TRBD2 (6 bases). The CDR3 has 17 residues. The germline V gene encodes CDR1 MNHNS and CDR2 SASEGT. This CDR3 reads CTSSEVEAGPLQETQYF. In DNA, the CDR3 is TGTACCAGCAGTGAAGTCGAGGCGGGGCCCCTCCAAGAGACCCAGTACTTC.

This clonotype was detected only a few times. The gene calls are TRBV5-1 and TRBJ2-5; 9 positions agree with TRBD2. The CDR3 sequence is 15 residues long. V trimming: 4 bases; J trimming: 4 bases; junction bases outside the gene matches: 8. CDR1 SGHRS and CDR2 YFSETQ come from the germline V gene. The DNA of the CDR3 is TGCGCCAGCAGCAGGGCCGGGACTAGCCGAGAGACCCAGTACTTC. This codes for CASSRAGTSRETQYF.

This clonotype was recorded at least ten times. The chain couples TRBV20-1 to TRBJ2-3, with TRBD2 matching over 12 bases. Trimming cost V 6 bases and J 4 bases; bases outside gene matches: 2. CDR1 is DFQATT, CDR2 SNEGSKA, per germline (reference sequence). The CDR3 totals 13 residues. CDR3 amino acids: CSARTSGADTQYF. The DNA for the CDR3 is TGCAGTGCAAGGACTAGCGGGGCAGATACGCAGTATTTT.

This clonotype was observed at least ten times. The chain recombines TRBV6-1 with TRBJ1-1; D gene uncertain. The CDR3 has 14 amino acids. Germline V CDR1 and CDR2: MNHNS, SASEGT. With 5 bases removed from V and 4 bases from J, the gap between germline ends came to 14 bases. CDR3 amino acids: CASSSGRLSTEAFF. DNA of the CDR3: TGTGCCAGCAGTTCCGGACGGCTGAGCACTGAAGCTTTCTTT.

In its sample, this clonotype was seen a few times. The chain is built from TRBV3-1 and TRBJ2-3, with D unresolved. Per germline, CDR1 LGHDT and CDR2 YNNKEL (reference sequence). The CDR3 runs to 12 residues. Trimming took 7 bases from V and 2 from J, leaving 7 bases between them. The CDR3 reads CASNRFTDTQYF. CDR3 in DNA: TGTGCCAGCAACAGATTCACAGATACGCAGTATTTT.

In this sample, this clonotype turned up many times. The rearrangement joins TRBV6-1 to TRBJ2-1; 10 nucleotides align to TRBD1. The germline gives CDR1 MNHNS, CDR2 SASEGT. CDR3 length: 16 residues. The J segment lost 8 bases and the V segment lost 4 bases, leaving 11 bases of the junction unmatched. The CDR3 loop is CASSGTSGTGVDEQFF. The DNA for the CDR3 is TGTGCCAGCAGTGGAACGAGCGGGACAGGGGTCGATGAGCAGTTCTTC.

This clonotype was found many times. The CDR3 here is CASSLSKGQLTSGANVLTF. The CDR3 nucleotides are TGTGCCAGCAGTTTATCTAAGGGACAGTTAACCTCTGGGGCCAACGTCCTGACTTTC. The chain links TRBV27 to TRBJ2-6; 7 nucleotides match TRBD1. This CDR3 region has 19 residues. Germline values: CDR1 MNHEY, CDR2 SMNVEV (reference sequence). Trimming cost V 0 bases and J 0 bases; bases outside gene matches: 8.

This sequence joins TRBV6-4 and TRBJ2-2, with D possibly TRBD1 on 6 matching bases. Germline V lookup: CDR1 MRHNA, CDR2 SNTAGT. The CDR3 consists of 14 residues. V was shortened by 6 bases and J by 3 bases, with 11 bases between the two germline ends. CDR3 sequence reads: CASRGQWDTGELFF. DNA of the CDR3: TGTGCCAGCAGAGGACAGTGGGACACCGGGGAGCTGTTTTTT.

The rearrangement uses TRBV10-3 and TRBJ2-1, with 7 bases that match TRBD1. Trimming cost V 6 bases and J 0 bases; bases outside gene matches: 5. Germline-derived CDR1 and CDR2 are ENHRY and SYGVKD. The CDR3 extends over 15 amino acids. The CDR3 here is CAIRDRTGSYNEQFF. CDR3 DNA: TGTGCCATCAGGGATAGGACAGGCTCCTACAATGAGCAGTTCTTC.

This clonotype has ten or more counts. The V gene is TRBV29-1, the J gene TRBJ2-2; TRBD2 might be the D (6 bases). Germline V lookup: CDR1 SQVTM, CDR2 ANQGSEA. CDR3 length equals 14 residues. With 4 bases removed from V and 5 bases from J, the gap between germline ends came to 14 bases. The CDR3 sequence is CSVGAGQRTGELFF. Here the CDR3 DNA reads TGCAGCGTTGGGGCGGGGCAGAGGACCGGGGAGCTGTTTTTT.

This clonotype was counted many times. The CDR3 loop reads CASSSQGLGNQPQHF. The CDR3 DNA is TGTGCCAGCTCATCGCAGGGGCTGGGCAATCAGCCCCAGCATTTT. The chain carries TRBV18 and TRBJ1-5, with a weak D call TRBD1 (6 bases). CDR3 length equals 15 residues. Germline V gene lookup returns CDR1 KGHSH and CDR2 LQKENI. The V end was cut by 5 bases, the J end by 2 bases, with 13 bases between.

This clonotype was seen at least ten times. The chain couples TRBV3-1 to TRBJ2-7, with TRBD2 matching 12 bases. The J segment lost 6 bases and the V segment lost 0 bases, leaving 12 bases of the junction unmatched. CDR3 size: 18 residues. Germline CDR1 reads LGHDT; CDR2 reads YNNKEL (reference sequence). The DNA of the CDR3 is TGTGCCAGCAGCCAAGATCCCCCCCTAGCGGGAGGGGAGGTCGAGCAGTACTTC. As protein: CASSQDPPLAGGEVEQYF.

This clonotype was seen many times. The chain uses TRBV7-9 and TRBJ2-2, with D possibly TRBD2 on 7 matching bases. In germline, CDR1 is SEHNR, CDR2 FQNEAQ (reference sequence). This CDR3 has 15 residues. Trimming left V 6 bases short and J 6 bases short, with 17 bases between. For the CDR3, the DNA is TGTGCCAGCAGAGGGGGAGCGGGATCGGCCGGGGAGCTGTTTTTT. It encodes CASRGGAGSAGELFF. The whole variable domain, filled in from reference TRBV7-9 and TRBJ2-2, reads DTGVSQNPRHKITKRGQNVTFRCDPISEHNRLYWYRQTLGQGPEFLTYFQNEAQLEKSRLLSDRFSAERPKGSFSTLEIQRTEQGDSAMYLCASRGGAGSAGELFFGEGSRLTVL.

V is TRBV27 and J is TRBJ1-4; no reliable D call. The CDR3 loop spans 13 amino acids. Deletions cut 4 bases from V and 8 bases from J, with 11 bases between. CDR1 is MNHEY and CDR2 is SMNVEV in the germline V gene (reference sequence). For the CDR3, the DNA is TGTGCCAGCAGTTCCCCGGGTAGGGAAAAACTGTTTTTT. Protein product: CASSSPGREKLFF.

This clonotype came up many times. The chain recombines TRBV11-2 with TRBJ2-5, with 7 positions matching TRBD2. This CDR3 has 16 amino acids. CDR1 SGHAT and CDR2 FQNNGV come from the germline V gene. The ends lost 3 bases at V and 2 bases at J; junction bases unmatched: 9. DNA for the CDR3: TGTGCCAGCAGCTTTATTGGTAGCGGGTTACAAGAGACCCAGTACTTC. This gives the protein CASSFIGSGLQETQYF.